This T cell receptor beta chain was obtained from a study of beta chain features in type 1 diabetes (dated by TCRdb to the late 2010s). Turning to the overall study: Mean age, gender distribution, total cell number and subset yield did not differ between patients and healthy donors. The study compared TCRB repertoires of sorted circulating CD4+ T cell subsets between recently diagnosed type 1 diabetes patients and matched healthy donors. Regulatory and stem cell-like memory subsets were obtained from only 8 patients and about eight healthy donors, while naive and central memory subsets were obtained from all 30 or so donors. A total of under 140,000,000 sorted cells were examined across all samples, and the number of cells per subset was strongly correlated with RNA yield.

The entire amount of isolated RNA was reverse transcribed using the High Capacity cDNA Reverse Transcription Kit, so the sequenced TCRB transcripts were expressed ones. Naive, central memory and regulatory T cell samples underwent deep immunoSEQ sequencing, averaging about 3.3 million total reads per sample. After sorted cells were lysed in RLT buffer, RNA was extracted with DNase-treated RNeasy Micro or Mini kits, with the choice depending on cell number. Each cell subset was processed separately to prevent cross-contamination, with patient and healthy donor samples processed together. Using the immunoSEQ multiplex PCR, TCRB sequences were amplified from cDNA into 87-bp fragments spanning the CDR3 region. Sequencing of the amplicons was done on the Illumina HiSeq platform. On the authors' methods: PCR bias was computationally corrected using synthetic template baselines, reads within Hamming distance 2 were collapsed, and singletons that could not be merged were discarded. Reads were aligned against IMGT to assign V, D and J genes, CDR3 length and insertions or deletions at six rearrangement sites. Within each subset, clonotype counts were normalized to the number of sorted cells before true diversity and Gini coefficients were calculated with the tcR R package. Repertoire sharing was quantified using the overlap coefficient calculated on TCRB nucleotide sequences. TCRdb mirrors the immuneACCESS table, restricted to in-frame sequences. Some clones are absent from its copies; in checked studies, under half trace to an unresolved V gene, and the reason for the others is unknown. The V and J calls and clone size were taken over from that table, and D and trimming were inferred from the DNA. The sample table shows some 15,000 clones, and about three quarters are seen once. The ten most abundant clones make up over 2% of the sample.

From its cysteine to its phenylalanine, the CDR3 spans 15 amino acids. Of the read, only the CDR3 DNA is kept; its 45 bases are in frame from base 1. In the germline V gene, CDR1 corresponds to SGHRS and CDR2 to YFSETQ. V sheds 3 bases and J sheds 0 bases, leaving 10 bases between their ends. Results the study describes overall, beyond this receptor: In all four CD4+ subsets, TCRB CDR3 length was moderately but significantly shorter in type 1 diabetes patients. PCR might favor shorter templates, but patient and control samples were amplified and corrected together, so any skew would affect both groups equally. At VDJ recombination sites, patients with type 1 diabetes made fewer insertions and deleted more nucleotides, a pattern implying thymic rearrangement abnormalities. Naive, central memory and regulatory TCRB repertoires appeared to be more alike among patients than among healthy donors. Because small numbers of individuals were included in the HLA sub-analyses, any influence of HLA type on TCRB rearrangement was left unresolved. Sequencing cDNA rather than genomic DNA could over-represent highly expressing activated cells, although activation and CD3 levels did not differ between groups.

Turning to this clone: Its cognate antigen has yet to be identified. Qualities for individual bases were not recorded, and no much larger clone is one base off.

From each donor, a single peripheral blood sample of about 100 mL on average was drawn into heparinised tubes. A BD FACSAria II was used to sort naive, central memory, regulatory and stem cell-like memory CD4+ T cells with a panel that included CD45RO, CCR7, CD25, CD127, CD95 and CD27. Purity was above 95% for every sorted population. PBMCs were isolated right away by Lymphoprep density gradient centrifugation and were stained directly, without culture. So that batch effects would be minimized, each experiment stained and sorted samples in pairs, pairing one healthy donor with one patient. Sequenced material: Tregs from blood. Sample cell subset or site, as interpreted from the label and publication: regulatory CD4+ T cells. This chain is built from TRBV5-1 and TRBJ2-1; TRBD2 could be the D gene, as 6 bases match. The receptor was derived from a man younger than 45 with type 1 diabetes. The base sequence is TGCGCCAGCAGCTCGGGGGAAAGCTCCTACAATGAGCAGTTCTTC. Its amino acids are CASSSGESSYNEQFF.